This T cell receptor (beta chain) was documented in a study of beta chain features in type 1 diabetes. General study results and limits: The naive, central memory and Treg TCRB repertoires of patients appeared to be more similar to one another than those of healthy donors.

Trimming removed 5 bases at V and 0 bases at J, with 8 bases between. CDR1 and CDR2 from the germline V gene are MNHNS and SASEGT. CDR3 length equals 14 residues. This clone came up a few times. The antigen is not known. Expressed TCRB transcripts were sequenced because the isolated RNA had all been reverse transcribed beforehand. Data came from immunoSEQ multiplex PCR; TCRdb stores just in-frame clones and leaves some out. The sample holds 350,000 to 450,000 clones; roughly 16% are singletons and the top ten take approximately 0.019%. The sequence was collected from a woman younger than 35 in good health. V gene TRBV6-1 combines with J gene TRBJ1-5; no firm D call. The sequenced sample consisted of naive CD4+ T cells from blood. The CDR3 loop reads CASSRISSNQPQHF. In nucleotides, the CDR3 is TGTGCCAGCAGTCGTATATCTAGCAATCAGCCCCAGCATTTT.